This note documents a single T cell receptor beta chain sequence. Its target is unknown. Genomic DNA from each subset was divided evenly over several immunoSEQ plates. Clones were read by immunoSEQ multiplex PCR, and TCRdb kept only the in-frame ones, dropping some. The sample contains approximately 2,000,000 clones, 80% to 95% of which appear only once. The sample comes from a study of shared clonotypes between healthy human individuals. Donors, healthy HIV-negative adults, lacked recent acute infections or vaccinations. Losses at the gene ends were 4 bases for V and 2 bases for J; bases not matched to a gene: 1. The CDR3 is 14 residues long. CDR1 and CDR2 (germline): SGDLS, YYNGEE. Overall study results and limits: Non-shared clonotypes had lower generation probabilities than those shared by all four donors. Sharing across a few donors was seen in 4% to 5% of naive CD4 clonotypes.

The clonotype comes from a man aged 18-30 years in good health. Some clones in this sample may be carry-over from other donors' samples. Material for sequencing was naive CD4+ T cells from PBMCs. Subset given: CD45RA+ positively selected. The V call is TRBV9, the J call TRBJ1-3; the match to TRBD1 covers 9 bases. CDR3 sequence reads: CASSRDRAGNTIYF. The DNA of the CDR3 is TGTGCCAGCAGCAGGGACAGGGCTGGAAACACCATATATTTT.